This T cell receptor (beta chain) was sequenced for a study of shared clonotypes between healthy human individuals. Only in-frame clones appear in the TCRdb table, and some are missing; sequencing was by immunoSEQ multiplex PCR. The table lists under 550,000 clones, approximately 95% of them singletons, with under 0.06% in the top ten. Germline CDR1 SGHNT, CDR2 YYREEE (reference sequence). Trimming removed 5 bases from V and 0 bases from J, with 7 bases in between. This CDR3 spans 13 amino acids. This chain links TRBV5-4 with TRBJ2-3; D is perhaps TRBD2 (5 bases). Input material: naive CD4+ T cells sorted from blood. Subset specified: CD45RA+ positively selected. The TCR was taken from a young woman in good health. This chain's CDR3 is CASRTTSTDTQYF. CDR3 nucleotide sequence: TGTGCCAGCAGGACTACTAGCACAGATACGCAGTATTTT.